These T cell receptor beta chains were read from a single sample in a study of monozygotic twins with inflammatory bowel disease. TCRdb reworked the 5' RACE reads into one entry per CDR3 protein, no DNA. In total, the table holds approximately 330,000 distinct CDR3 sequences. The sequencing input was blood. These receptors originate from a human donor with ulcerative colitis or Crohn's disease, or a healthy co-twin of an affected twin (not recorded which). CDR3s include the opening cysteine and the closing phenylalanine or tryptophan.

V gene	J gene	CDR3 protein
TRBV10-3	TRBJ2-5	CASGPTEETQYF
TRBV6-5	TRBJ2-7	CASSYSYVTGIAYEQYF
TRBV6-1	TRBJ2-1	CASSEGLAGGLYEQFF
TRBV9	TRBJ2-3	CASSVVGTSDTQYF
TRBV7-9	TRBJ2-5	CASSSERELETQYF
TRBV11-1	TRBJ2-1	CASSPTSSSYNEQFF
TRBV10-3	TRBJ2-7	CAIRAGMGSYEQYF
TRBV20-1	TRBJ1-2	CSAPQGAGYTF
TRBV5-5	TRBJ1-3	CASSLGAGTGNTIYF
TRBV28	TRBJ2-3	CASSLGLGRGQKDTDTQYF
TRBV20-1	TRBJ1-4	CSARGSTGQRGEKLFF
TRBV18	TRBJ2-3	CASSPGLSSGVTDTQYF
TRBV20-1	TRBJ1-1	CSARAVAKNTEAFF
TRBV29-1	TRBJ2-7	CSADRPGTDYEQYF
TRBV27	TRBJ2-1	CASSPGTSGVEQFF
TRBV7-9	TRBJ2-5	CASSYTRDRDHQETQYF
TRBV15	TRBJ2-6	CATSTSDRSGANVLTF
TRBV20-1	TRBJ2-5	CSARDTGWEETQYF
TRBV10-3	TRBJ2-1	CAISARDRTQNEQFF
TRBV5-1	TRBJ2-7	CASREEGYNYEQYF
TRBV10-2	TRBJ1-5	CASRPQGRNQPQHF
TRBV9	TRBJ1-1	CASSVVGGMNTEAFF
TRBV2	TRBJ2-5	CASATRTETQYF
TRBV28	TRBJ2-5	CASSLTPGTPTQYF
TRBV19	TRBJ2-3	CASSPKPGTTTGTQYF
TRBV7-9	TRBJ2-7	CASSPTGQYYEQYF
TRBV5-1	TRBJ2-7	CASRNGAYLSYEQYF
TRBV7-7	TRBJ2-2	CASSLTGGSNTGELFF
TRBV27	TRBJ1-2	CASSYKDLNYGYTF
TRBV20-1	TRBJ1-2	CSASPGQPGVYTF
TRBV20-1	TRBJ1-3	CSAPSDRGPGNTIYF
TRBV15	TRBJ2-7	CATSRDRVTYEQYF
TRBV6-5	TRBJ1-5	CASSYGTGSNQPQHF
TRBV28	TRBJ2-5	CASSQDRGANQETQYF
TRBV5-1	TRBJ2-2	CASSSGQGNAGELFF
TRBV5-1	TRBJ2-1	CASSSSGSPYNEQFF
TRBV12-3/TRBV12-4	TRBJ1-1	CASSFPRNTEAFF
TRBV5-4	TRBJ2-1	CASSLGREQFF
TRBV25-1	TRBJ2-7	CASRETGRREQYF
TRBV20-1	TRBJ1-1	CSARSLAGGNMNTEAFF
TRBV27	TRBJ1-3	CASSLTGGSGNTIYF
TRBV20-1	TRBJ1-4	CSPRVPTNEKLFF
TRBV12-3/TRBV12-4	TRBJ2-2	CASSLRETGELFF
TRBV4-1	TRBJ2-7	CASSQAGGFPYEQYF
TRBV12-3/TRBV12-4	TRBJ1-5	CASSRRQGPNQPQHF
TRBV3-1	TRBJ1-2	CASSQEFGAANGYTF
TRBV4-1	TRBJ1-3	CASSPRALWDRAGNTIYF
TRBV2	TRBJ1-4	CASRGTGNEKLFF
TRBV7-9	TRBJ2-3	CASSPDLAGTQYF
TRBV20-1	TRBJ2-5	CSAPGTSGGETQYF
TRBV5-4	TRBJ2-1	CASSGGLEANEQFF
TRBV29-1	TRBJ2-2	CSPSGGGLTREKLFF
TRBV28	TRBJ1-1	CASGTVNTEAFF
TRBV29-1	TRBJ2-5	CSVRTGGASQETQYF
TRBV12-3/TRBV12-4	TRBJ1-1	CASSRETPNTEAFF
TRBV6-5	TRBJ2-5	CASSYQPGWETQYF
TRBV15	TRBJ1-1	CATSRDRSDTEAFF
TRBV27	TRBJ2-7	CASSYRAQGPYEQYF
TRBV2	TRBJ2-2	CASSLRGSTGELFF